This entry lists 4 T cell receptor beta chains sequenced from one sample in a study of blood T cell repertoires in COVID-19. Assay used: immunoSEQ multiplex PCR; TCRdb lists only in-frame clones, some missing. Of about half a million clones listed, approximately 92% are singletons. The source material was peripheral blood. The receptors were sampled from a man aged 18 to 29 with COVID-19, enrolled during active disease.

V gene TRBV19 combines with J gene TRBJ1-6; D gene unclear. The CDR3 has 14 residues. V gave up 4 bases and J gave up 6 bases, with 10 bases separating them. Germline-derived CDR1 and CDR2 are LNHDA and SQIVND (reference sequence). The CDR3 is CASSKEALNSPLHF. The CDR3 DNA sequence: TGTGCCAGTAGTAAGGAGGCGCTTAATTCACCCCTCCACTTT.

This CDR3 reads CASLSAGGNIQYF. The DNA of the CDR3 is TGTGCCAGCCTGTCGGCGGGAGGGAACATTCAGTACTTC. V gene TRBV6-6 combines with J gene TRBJ2-4; 9 bases agree with TRBD2. V lost 8 bases, J lost 7 bases, and 6 bases stayed unmatched. The CDR3 contains 13 residues. CDR1 is MNHNY and CDR2 is SVGAGI in the germline V gene (reference sequence).

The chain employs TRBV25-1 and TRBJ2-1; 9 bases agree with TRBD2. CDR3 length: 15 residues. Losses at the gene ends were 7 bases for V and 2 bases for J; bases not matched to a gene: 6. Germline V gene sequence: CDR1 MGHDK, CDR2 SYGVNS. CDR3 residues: CASTQAGGPYNEQFF. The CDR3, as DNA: TGTGCCAGCACCCAAGCGGGAGGTCCCTACAATGAGCAGTTCTTC.

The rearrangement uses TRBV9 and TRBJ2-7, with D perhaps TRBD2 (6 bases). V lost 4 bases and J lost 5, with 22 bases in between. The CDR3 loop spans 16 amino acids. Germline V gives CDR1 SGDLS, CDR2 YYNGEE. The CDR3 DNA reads TGTGCCAGCAGCCCCCGGGGCAGAGGCCGCGGGGACGAGCAGTACTTC. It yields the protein CASSPRGRGRGDEQYF.